The entry below gives a single T cell receptor beta chain sequence along with its context. What it recognizes is unknown. Profiled with immunoSEQ multiplex PCR; TCRdb holds only in-frame clones, not every one. Of about 17,000 clones listed, more than 70% were seen once; the top ten hold 3.5% to 5%. Relapses following autologous stem cell transplantation were seen in all patients, with brentuximab vedotin exposure varying. Best responses fell into complete response, partial response or progressive disease. These data are taken from a study of PD-1 blockade in classical Hodgkin lymphoma. Across the study: Patients in the cohort were put on intravenous nivolumab, 3 mg/kg every 2 weeks. Study results and caveats: By C4D1, CD4+ diversity increased significantly, especially in complete responders. Partial responders and progressors had significantly lower baseline TCR diversity.

V shed 4 bases and J shed 2 bases, with 12 bases lying between them. There are 15 residues in the CDR3. Germline assignment: CDR1 LNHDA and CDR2 SQIVND (reference sequence). The source of this sequence is a human donor with classical Hodgkin lymphoma. Source: peripheral blood mononuclear cells (PBMCs), taken at baseline. The rearrangement uses TRBV19 and TRBJ1-5; tentative D call: TRBD1 (5 bases). CDR3 DNA: TGTGCCAGTAGTAGGGGCAGGGAGGGCAATCAGCCCCAGCATTTT. It encodes CASSRGREGNQPQHF. Full variable domain (missing parts from reference TRBV19 and TRBJ1-5): DGGITQSPKYLFRKEGQNVTLSCEQNLNHDAMYWYRQDPGQGLRLIYYSQIVNDFQKGDIAEGYSVSREKKESFPLTVTSAQKNPTAFYLCASSRGREGNQPQHFGDGTRLSIL.